This T cell receptor (beta chain) was retrieved from a study of brain T cells in children with intractable seizures. For this clone: Its antigen is still unknown.

Study-level findings and limits: Absence of clones before surgery may stem from lower sequencing depth.

Only in-frame clones appear in the TCRdb table, and some are missing; sequencing was by immunoSEQ multiplex PCR. The repertoire consists of around 340,000 clones, with roughly 92% occurring once and the leading ten covering 5.7%. Time point reported: blood from clinic visit 5 months post-surgery; TSC patient then seizure free. The germline V and J ends were trimmed by 5 bases and 3 bases, with 22 bases remaining between them. CDR3 size: 17 residues. Germline V gene sequence: CDR1 LNHNV, CDR2 YYDKDF (reference sequence). The V gene is TRBV15, the J gene TRBJ1-2; TRBD1 is a possible D gene (6 bases). The clonotype comes from a boy younger than two with tuberous sclerosis and intractable seizures. The starting material was peripheral blood, obtained roughly 5 months after surgery. In DNA, the CDR3 is TGTGCCACCAGCCCAAAAGGCGTAGGGACACAATACTATGGCTACACCTTC. As protein: CATSPKGVGTQYYGYTF.